This T cell receptor beta chain was captured by sequencing in a study of CXCR3-negative and CXCR3-positive naive CD8 T cells. General study results and limits: Both naive subsets, CXCR3-negative and CXCR3-positive, displayed similar TRBV-TRBJ usage, unlike memory cells. CXCR3-positive naive cells had TRB CDR3s that were more hydrophobic than CXCR3-negative naive cells had. Both naive subsets showed comparably high diversity, and memory CD8+ cells showed much lower diversity. Surface CD5 matched across naive subsets, and TRB CDR3 properties served to infer TCR strength.

Concerning this clonotype: Its antigen is as yet unknown.

UMI-labeled 5' RACE yielded the TRB cDNA libraries. TCRdb reprocessed the 5' RACE reads, with one entry per CDR3 protein and no DNA. This listing includes 75,000 to 100,000 distinct CDR3 sequences. Source material: naive CXCR3+ CD8+ T cells from blood. Subset of the sample: CD45RO-CCR7+CD27+CD95- naive CD8+ T cells expressing CXCR3 (TNR3+). This sequence originates from a human donor in good health. Some clones in this sample may be carry-over from other donors' samples.

This chain's CDR3 is CASSLLGASTGELFF. The genes are TRBV5-6 and TRBJ2-2; TCRdb gives TRBD1 as the D gene, but with no DNA this cannot be confirmed. The germline gives CDR1 SGHDT, CDR2 YYEEEE. This CDR3 has 15 amino acids.